The rows below give T cell receptor beta chains drawn from one sample of a study of human T cells and chemical hapten exposure. Via MiXCR, TCRdb re-called the RACE reads, giving one row per CDR3 protein. Of 300,000 to 450,000 distinct CDR3 sequences in the sample, approximately 5.1% were seen once. The sample in question was whole blood, obtained in connection with sensitization to the hapten diphenylcyclopropenone (DPC). Source of these receptors: a woman aged 45-65 years with alopecia areata. Some clones in this sample may be carry-over from other donors' samples. Each CDR3 is given without its conserved first and last residue. Fields, in order: CDR3 length, J gene, V gene, D gene, CDR3 protein. A D gene is named only where the DNA matches it firmly.

CDR3 length: 14
J gene: TRBJ2-2
V gene: TRBV6-2/TRBV6-3
D gene: TRBD2
CDR3 protein: ASSYPTGGVSGELF

CDR3 length: 15
J gene: TRBJ2-1
V gene: TRBV28
D gene: TRBD2
CDR3 protein: ASSPPGLAGGPDEQF

CDR3 length: 13
J gene: TRBJ2-7
V gene: TRBV28
D gene: TRBD1
CDR3 protein: ASRGTGTGVEEQY

CDR3 length: 11
J gene: TRBJ2-7
V gene: TRBV25-1
D gene: NA
CDR3 protein: ASKLTGDVEQY

CDR3 length: 11
J gene: TRBJ1-1
V gene: TRBV12-5
D gene: NA
CDR3 protein: ASREPGGTEAF

CDR3 length: 14
J gene: TRBJ2-5
V gene: TRBV10-3
D gene: NA
CDR3 protein: ATTEASSRPQETQY

CDR3 length: 6
J gene: TRBJ1-2
V gene: TRBV10-1
D gene: NA
CDR3 protein: ASTVNT

CDR3 length: 10
J gene: TRBJ2-1
V gene: TRBV3-1
D gene: NA
CDR3 protein: ASSQALGEQF

CDR3 length: 18
J gene: TRBJ1-2
V gene: TRBV12-3/TRBV12-4
D gene: TRBD1
CDR3 protein: ASTPSRRGLARRINYGYT

CDR3 length: 11
J gene: TRBJ2-1
V gene: TRBV12-5
D gene: NA
CDR3 protein: ASGAGLHNEQF

CDR3 length: 15
J gene: TRBJ1-2
V gene: TRBV6-5
D gene: TRBD1
CDR3 protein: ASSLSGQGAMGSGYT

CDR3 length: 11
J gene: TRBJ2-7
V gene: TRBV2
D gene: TRBD1
CDR3 protein: ASRDKGQGKQY

CDR3 length: 12
J gene: TRBJ2-1
V gene: TRBV20-1
D gene: NA
CDR3 protein: SAAPLASYNEQF

CDR3 length: 16
J gene: TRBJ2-6
V gene: TRBV5-6
D gene: NA
CDR3 protein: ASSFIRAEPSGANVLT

CDR3 length: 13
J gene: TRBJ2-7
V gene: TRBV7-9
D gene: NA
CDR3 protein: ASSLGRGLSYEQY

CDR3 length: 14
J gene: TRBJ1-5
V gene: TRBV2
D gene: TRBD1
CDR3 protein: ASAPSPTGANQPQH

CDR3 length: 14
J gene: TRBJ1-5
V gene: TRBV27
D gene: NA
CDR3 protein: ASSLAGQGSNQPQH

CDR3 length: 12
J gene: TRBJ1-4
V gene: TRBV20-1
D gene: TRBD1
CDR3 protein: SARPRDRIGKLF

CDR3 length: 13
J gene: TRBJ2-3
V gene: TRBV6-5
D gene: NA
CDR3 protein: ASSSGPLSTDTQY

CDR3 length: 11
J gene: TRBJ2-7
V gene: TRBV9
D gene: NA
CDR3 protein: ASSVDEGHEQY

CDR3 length: 13
J gene: TRBJ1-1
V gene: TRBV7-3
D gene: TRBD1
CDR3 protein: ASSLTGQPGSEAF

CDR3 length: 9
J gene: TRBJ2-5
V gene: TRBV6-6
D gene: NA
CDR3 protein: ASSPSNVQY

CDR3 length: 11
J gene: TRBJ2-3
V gene: TRBV10-3
D gene: NA
CDR3 protein: AISESLLDTQY

CDR3 length: 12
J gene: TRBJ2-7
V gene: TRBV11-2
D gene: NA
CDR3 protein: ASSPSEGPYEQY

CDR3 length: 18
J gene: TRBJ2-3
V gene: TRBV3-1
D gene: NA
CDR3 protein: ASSQDNLISGIALPDTQY

CDR3 length: 13
J gene: TRBJ1-5
V gene: TRBV7-9
D gene: NA
CDR3 protein: ASSPPGQPNQPQH

CDR3 length: 11
J gene: TRBJ2-3
V gene: TRBV24-1
D gene: NA
CDR3 protein: ATSDRPGDTQY

CDR3 length: 13
J gene: TRBJ1-6
V gene: TRBV30
D gene: TRBD1
CDR3 protein: AWTEGTGDNSPLH

CDR3 length: 18
J gene: TRBJ2-7
V gene: TRBV7-2
D gene: TRBD2
CDR3 protein: ASSLVGRVGGGSLTYEQY

CDR3 length: 14
J gene: TRBJ1-2
V gene: TRBV6-1
D gene: TRBD1
CDR3 protein: ASSGAVQGAKYGYT

CDR3 length: 10
J gene: TRBJ1-2
V gene: TRBV9
D gene: TRBD1
CDR3 protein: ASSVSGGGYT

CDR3 length: 10
J gene: TRBJ2-4
V gene: TRBV20-1
D gene: NA
CDR3 protein: SASRRDNIQY

CDR3 length: 11
J gene: TRBJ1-5
V gene: TRBV9
D gene: NA
CDR3 protein: ASSEGLGEPQH

CDR3 length: 14
J gene: TRBJ2-6
V gene: TRBV6-5
D gene: NA
CDR3 protein: ASSYTPGTGANVLT

CDR3 length: 12
J gene: TRBJ2-3
V gene: TRBV9
D gene: TRBD2
CDR3 protein: ASSVAGAEDTQY

CDR3 length: 10
J gene: TRBJ1-5
V gene: TRBV29-1
D gene: NA
CDR3 protein: SILWGDQPQH